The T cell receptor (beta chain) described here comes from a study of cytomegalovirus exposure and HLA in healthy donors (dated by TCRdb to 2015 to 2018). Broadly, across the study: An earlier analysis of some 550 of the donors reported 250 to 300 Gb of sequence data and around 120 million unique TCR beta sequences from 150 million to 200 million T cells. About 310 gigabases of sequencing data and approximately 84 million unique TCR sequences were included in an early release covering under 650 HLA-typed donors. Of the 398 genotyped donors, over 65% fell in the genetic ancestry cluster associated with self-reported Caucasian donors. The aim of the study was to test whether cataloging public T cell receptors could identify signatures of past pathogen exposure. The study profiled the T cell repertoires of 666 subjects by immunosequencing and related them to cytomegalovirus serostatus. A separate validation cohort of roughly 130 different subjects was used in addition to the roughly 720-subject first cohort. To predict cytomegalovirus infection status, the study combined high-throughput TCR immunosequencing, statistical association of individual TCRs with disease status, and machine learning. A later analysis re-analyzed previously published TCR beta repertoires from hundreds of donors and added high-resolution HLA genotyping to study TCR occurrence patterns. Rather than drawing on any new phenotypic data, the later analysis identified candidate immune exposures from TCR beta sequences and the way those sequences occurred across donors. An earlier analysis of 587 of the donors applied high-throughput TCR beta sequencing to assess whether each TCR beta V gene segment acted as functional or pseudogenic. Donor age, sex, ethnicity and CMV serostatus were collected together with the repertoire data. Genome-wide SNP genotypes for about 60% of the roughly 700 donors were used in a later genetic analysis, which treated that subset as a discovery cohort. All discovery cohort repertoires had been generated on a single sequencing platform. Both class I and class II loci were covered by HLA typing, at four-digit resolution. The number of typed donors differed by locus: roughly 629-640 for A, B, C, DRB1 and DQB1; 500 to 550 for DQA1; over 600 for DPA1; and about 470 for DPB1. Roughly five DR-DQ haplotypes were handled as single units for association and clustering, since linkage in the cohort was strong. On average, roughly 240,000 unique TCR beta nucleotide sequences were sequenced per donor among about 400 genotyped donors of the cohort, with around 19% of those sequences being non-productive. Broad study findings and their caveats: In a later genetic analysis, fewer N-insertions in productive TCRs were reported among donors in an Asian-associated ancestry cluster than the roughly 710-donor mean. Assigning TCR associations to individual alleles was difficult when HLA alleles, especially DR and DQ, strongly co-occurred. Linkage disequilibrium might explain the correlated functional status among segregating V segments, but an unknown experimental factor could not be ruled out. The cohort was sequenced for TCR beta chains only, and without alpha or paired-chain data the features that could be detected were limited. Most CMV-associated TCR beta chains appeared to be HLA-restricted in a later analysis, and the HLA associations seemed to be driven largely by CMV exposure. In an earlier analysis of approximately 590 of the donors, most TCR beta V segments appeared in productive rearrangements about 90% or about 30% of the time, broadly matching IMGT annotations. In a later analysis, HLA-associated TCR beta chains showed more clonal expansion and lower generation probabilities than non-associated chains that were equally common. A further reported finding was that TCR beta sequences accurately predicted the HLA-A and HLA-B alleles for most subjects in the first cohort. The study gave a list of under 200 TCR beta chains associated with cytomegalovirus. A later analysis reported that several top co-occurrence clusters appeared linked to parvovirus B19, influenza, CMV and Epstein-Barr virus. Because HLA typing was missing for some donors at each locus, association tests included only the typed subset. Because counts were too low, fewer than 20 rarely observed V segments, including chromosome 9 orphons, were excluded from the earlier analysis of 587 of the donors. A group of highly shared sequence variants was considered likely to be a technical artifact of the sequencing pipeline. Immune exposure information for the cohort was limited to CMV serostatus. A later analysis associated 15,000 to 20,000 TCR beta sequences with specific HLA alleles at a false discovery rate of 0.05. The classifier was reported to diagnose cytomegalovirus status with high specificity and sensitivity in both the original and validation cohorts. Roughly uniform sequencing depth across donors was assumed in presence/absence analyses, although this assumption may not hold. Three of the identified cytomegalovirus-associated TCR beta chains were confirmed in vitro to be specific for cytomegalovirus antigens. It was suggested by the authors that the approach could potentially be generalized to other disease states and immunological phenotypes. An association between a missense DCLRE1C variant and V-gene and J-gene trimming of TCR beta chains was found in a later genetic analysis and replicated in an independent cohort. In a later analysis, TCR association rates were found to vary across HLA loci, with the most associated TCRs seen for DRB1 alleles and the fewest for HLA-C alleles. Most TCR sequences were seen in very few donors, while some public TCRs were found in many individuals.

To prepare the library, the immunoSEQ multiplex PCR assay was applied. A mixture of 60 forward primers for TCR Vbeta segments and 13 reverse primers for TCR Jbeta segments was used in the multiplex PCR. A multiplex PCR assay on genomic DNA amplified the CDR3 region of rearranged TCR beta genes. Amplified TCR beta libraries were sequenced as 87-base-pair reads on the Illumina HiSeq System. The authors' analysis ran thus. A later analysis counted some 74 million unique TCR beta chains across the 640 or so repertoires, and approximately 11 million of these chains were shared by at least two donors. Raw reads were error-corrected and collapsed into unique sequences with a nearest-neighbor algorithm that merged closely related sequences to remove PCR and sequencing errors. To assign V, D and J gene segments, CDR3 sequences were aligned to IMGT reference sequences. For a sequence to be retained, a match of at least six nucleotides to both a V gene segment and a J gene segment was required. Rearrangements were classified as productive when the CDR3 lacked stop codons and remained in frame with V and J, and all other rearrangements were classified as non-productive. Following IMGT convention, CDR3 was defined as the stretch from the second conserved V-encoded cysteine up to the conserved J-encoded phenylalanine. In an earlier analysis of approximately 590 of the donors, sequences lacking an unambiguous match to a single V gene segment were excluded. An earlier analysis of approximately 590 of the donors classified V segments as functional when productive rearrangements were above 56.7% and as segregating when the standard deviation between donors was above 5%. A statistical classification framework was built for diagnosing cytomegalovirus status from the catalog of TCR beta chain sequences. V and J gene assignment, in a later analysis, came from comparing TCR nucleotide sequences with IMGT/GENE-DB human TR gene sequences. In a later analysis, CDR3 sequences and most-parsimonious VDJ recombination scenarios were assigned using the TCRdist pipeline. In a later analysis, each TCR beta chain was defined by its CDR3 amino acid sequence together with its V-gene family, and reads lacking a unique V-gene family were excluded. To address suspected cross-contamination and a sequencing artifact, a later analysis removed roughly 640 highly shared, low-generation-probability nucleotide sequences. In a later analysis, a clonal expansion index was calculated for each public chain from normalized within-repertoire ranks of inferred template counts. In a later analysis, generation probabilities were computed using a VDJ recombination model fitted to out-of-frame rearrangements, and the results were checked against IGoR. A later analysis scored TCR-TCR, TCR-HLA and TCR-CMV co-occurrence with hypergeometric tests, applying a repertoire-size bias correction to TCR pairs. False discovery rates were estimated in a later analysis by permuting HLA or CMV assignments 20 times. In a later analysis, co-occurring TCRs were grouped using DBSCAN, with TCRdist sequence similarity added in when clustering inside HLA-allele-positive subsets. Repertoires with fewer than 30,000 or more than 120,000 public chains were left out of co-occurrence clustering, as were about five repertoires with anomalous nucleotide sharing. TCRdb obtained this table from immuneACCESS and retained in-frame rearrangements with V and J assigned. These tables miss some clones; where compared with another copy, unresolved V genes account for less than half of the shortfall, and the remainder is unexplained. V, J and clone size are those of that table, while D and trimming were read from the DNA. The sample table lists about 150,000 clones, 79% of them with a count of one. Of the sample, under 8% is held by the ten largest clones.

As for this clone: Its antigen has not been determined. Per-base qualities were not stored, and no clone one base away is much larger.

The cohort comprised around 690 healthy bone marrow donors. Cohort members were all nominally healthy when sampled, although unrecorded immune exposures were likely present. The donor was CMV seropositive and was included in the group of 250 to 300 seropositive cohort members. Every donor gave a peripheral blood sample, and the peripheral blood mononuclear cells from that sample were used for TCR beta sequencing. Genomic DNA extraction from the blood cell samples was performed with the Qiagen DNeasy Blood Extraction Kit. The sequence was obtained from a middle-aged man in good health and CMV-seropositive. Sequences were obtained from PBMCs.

The CDR3 protein: CASSVATSGTQNQETQYF. Read as DNA, the sequence is TGTGCCAGCAGCGTAGCTACCAGCGGGACCCAAAATCAAGAGACCCAGTACTTC. Here the chain combines TRBV9 and TRBJ2-5, and 7 junction bases match TRBD2. CDR1 and CDR2, per the germline V gene, are SGDLS and YYNGEE. Compared with germline, V lacks 0 bases and J lacks 2 bases; bases without a gene match: 13. From cysteine to phenylalanine, the CDR3 is 18 amino acids long. Only CDR3 DNA remains: 54 bases, in frame from the first base.